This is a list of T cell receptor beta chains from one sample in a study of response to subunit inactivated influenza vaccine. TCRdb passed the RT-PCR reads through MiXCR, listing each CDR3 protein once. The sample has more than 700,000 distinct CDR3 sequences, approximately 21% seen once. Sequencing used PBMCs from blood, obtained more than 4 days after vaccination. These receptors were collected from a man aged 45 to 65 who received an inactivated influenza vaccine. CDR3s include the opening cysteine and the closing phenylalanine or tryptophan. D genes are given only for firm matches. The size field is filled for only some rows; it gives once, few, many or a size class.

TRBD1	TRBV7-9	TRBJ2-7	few	TGTGCCAGCAGCTCGGGACAGATCTCCTACGAGCAGTACTTC	CASSSGQISYEQYF
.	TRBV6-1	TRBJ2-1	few	TGTGCCAGCAGTGAAGCCCGCAGCCTTCAAGGCAATGAGCAGTTCTTC	CASSEARSLQGNEQFF
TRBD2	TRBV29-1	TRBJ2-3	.	TGCAGCGCTAGGACTAGCGGGTCGTTTGATACGCAGTATTTT	CSARTSGSFDTQYF
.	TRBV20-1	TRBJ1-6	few	TGCAGTGCTAGAGACAGGTTGGAGAGGGGCTGGTCACCCCTCCACTTT	CSARDRLERGWSPLHF
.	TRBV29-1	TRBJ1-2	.	TGCAGCGTTGAAGATTTCCGGACAGAGCCATACAACTATGGCTACACCTTC	CSVEDFRTEPYNYGYTF
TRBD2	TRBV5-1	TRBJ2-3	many	TGCGCCAGCAGCTCGGGACTAGCGGGGGCTAGCACAGATACGCAGTATTTT	CASSSGLAGASTDTQYF
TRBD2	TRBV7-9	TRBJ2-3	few	TGTGCCAGCACCATACTAGCGTCCTTACTCACAGATACGCAGTATTTT	CASTILASLLTDTQYF
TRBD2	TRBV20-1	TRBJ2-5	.	TGCAGTGCCCAAGCTAGCGGGGGGGCCGGCCAGTACTTC	CSAQASGGAGQYF
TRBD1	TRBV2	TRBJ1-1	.	TGTGCCAGCAGTTCTCCGGGACAGGGGTTAATGAACACTGAAGCTTTCTTT	CASSSPGQGLMNTEAFF
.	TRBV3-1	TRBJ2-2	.	TGTGCCAGCAGCCAAGTCCCAGGGCCAAACACCGGGGAGCTGTTTTTT	CASSQVPGPNTGELFF
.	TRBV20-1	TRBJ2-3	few	TGCAGTGCTACAGGCGGAGGAACAGATACGCAGTATTTT	CSATGGGTDTQYF